Below, one TCR beta chain is given with its context. Its antigen remains unidentified. This sample stems from a study of T cells after yellow fever vaccination. TCRdb used MiXCR to reprocess the 5' RACE reads, holding one entry per CDR3 protein. The table has under 150,000 distinct CDR3 sequences, 7.7% seen once. General study findings and limits: The bulk population could contribute abundant contaminating clonotypes to FACS-sorted repertoires. Peaking on day 5 versus 15, the secondary response was faster but weaker.

Looked up from germline, CDR1 is MDHEN and CDR2 is SYDVKM. The CDR3 length is 14 residues. The V end was cut by 4 bases, the J end by 2 bases, with 10 bases between. The sequence was obtained from a man between 25 and 39 years old who received the YFV17D yellow fever vaccine. Sample: CD4+ T cells sorted from PBMCs, taken 5 days after the yellow fever booster vaccination. The chain has TRBV28 and TRBJ2-3; tentative D call: TRBD2 (6 bases). The CDR3 DNA reads as TGTGCCAGCAGTTCGGGGGTACTCACAGATACGCAGTATTTT. It codes for CASSSGVLTDTQYF.